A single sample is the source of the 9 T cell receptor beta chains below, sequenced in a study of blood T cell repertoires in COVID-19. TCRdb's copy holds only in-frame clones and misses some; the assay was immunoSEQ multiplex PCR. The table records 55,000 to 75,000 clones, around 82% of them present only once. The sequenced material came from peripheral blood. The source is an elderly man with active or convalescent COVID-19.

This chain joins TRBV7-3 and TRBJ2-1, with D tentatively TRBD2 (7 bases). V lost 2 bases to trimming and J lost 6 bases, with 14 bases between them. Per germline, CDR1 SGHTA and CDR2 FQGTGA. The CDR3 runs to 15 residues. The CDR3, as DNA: TGTGCCAGCAGCTTATGGGGGGGCGCATTCAATGAGCAGTTCTTC. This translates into CASSLWGGAFNEQFF. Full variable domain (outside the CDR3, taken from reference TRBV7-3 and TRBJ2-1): GAGVSQTPSNKVTEKGKYVELRCDPISGHTALYWYRQSLGQGPEFLIYFQGTGAADDSGLPNDRFFAVRPEGSVSTLKIQRTERGDSAVYLCASSLWGGAFNEQFFGPGTRLTVL.

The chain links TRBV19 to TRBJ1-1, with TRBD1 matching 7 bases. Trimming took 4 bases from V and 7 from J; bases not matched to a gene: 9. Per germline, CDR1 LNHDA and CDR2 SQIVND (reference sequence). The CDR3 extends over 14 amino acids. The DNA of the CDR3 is TGTGCCAGTAGTACGCCGGGACAGAGAGATGAAGCTTTCTTT. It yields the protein CASSTPGQRDEAFF.

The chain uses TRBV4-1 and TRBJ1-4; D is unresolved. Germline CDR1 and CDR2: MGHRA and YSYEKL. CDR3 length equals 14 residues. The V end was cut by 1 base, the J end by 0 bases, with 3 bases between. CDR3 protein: CASSQAATNEKLFF. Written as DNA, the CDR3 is TGCGCCAGCAGCCAAGCCGCAACTAATGAAAAACTGTTTTTT.

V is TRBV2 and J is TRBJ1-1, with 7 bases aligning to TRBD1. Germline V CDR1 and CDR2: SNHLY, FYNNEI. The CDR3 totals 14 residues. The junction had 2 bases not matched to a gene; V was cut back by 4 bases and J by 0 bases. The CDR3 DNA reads TGTGCCAGCAGTGCTGGACAGGTGAACACTGAAGCTTTCTTT. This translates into CASSAGQVNTEAFF.

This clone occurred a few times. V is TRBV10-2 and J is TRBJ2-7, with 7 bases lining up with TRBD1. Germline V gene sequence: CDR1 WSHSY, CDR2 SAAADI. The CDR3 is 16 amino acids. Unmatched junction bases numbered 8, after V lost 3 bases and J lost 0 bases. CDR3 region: CASSDPGTVSSYEQYF. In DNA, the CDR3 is TGCGCCAGCAGTGACCCAGGGACAGTGAGCTCCTACGAGCAGTACTTC.

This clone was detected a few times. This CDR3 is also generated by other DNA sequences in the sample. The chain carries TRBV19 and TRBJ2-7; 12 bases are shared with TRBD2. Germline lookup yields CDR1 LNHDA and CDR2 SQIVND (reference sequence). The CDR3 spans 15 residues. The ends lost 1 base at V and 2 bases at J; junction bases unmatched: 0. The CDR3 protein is CASSIGLAGAYEQYF. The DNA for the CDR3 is TGTGCCAGTAGTATAGGACTAGCGGGGGCCTACGAGCAGTACTTC. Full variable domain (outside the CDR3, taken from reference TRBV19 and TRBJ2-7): DGGITQSPKYLFRKEGQNVTLSCEQNLNHDAMYWYRQDPGQGLRLIYYSQIVNDFQKGDIAEGYSVSREKKESFPLTVTSAQKNPTAFYLCASSIGLAGAYEQYFGPGTRLTVT.

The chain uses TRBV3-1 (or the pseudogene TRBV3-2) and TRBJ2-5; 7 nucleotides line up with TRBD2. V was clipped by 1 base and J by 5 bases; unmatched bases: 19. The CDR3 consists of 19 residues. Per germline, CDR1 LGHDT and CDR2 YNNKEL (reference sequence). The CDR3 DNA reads TGTGCCAGCAGCCAAGGAACTCATCTAGCGGACTTCGCAGGGGAGACCCAGTACTTC. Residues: CASSQGTHLADFAGETQYF.

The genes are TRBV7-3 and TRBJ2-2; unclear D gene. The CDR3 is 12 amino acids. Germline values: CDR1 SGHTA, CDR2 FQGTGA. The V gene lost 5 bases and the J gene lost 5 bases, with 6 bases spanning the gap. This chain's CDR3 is CASSPTTGELFF. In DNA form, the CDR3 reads TGTGCCAGCAGCCCCACTACCGGGGAGCTGTTTTTT.

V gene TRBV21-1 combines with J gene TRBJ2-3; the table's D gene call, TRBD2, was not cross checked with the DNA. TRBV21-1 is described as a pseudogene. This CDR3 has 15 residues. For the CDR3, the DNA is TGTGCCAGCAGTAAACTAGGCGGGAGCACAGATACGCAGTATTTT. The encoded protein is CASSKLGGSTDTQYF.